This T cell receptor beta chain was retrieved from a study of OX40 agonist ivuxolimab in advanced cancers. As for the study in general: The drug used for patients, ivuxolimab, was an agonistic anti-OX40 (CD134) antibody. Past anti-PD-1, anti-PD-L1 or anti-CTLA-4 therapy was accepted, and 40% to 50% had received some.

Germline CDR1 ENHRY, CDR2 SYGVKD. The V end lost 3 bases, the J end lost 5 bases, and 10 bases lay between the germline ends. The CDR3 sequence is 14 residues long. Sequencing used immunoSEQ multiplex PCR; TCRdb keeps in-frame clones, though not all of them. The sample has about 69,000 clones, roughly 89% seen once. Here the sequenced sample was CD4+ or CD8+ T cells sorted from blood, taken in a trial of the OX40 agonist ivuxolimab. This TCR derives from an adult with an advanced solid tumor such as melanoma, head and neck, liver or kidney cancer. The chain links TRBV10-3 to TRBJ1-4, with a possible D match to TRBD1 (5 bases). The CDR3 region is CAISEGRGNEKLFF. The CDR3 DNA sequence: TGTGCCATCAGTGAAGGACGGGGGAATGAAAAACTGTTTTTT.